One and the same sample provided the 25 T cell receptor beta chains below, sequenced in a study of tumor-infiltrating lymphocytes in oesophageal squamous cell carcinoma (dated by TCRdb to the mid-2010s). Preparation of the library involved PCR. TCRdb shows the sequencer as Illumina HiSeq 2000. The public reads were quality trimmed at Q25 with fastp and then assembled into clones with MiXCR by TCRdb, keeping productive beta chains. Rows are unified per CDR3 protein, each entry keeping the most common DNA and genes. Counted in this sample were roughly 15,000 distinct CDR3 sequences; 53% of them appeared once. The ten largest clones capture roughly 20% of the sample. Sequencing input: esophageal tumor tissue. The receptors originated from a male donor with esophageal squamous cell carcinoma.

This clonotype has a handful of counts. The chain is built from TRBV7-9 and TRBJ2-3, with TRBD2 identical over 11 bases. Germline V gives CDR1 SEHNR, CDR2 FQNEAQ (reference sequence). The CDR3 consists of 15 residues. The trim removed 3 bases at V and 2 bases at J, leaving 1 base unmatched. Here the CDR3 reads CASSLGLADTDTQYF. In nucleotides, the CDR3 is TGTGCCAGCAGCTTGGGACTAGCGGACACAGATACGCAGTATTTT. Full variable domain (outside the CDR3, taken from reference TRBV7-9 and TRBJ2-3): DTGVSQNPRHKITKRGQNVTFRCDPISEHNRLYWYRQTLGQGPEFLTYFQNEAQLEKSRLLSDRFSAERPKGSFSTLEIQRTEQGDSAMYLCASSLGLADTDTQYFGPGTRLTVL.

To note about this clonotype: This clone may be a read error of a much larger clone one base away. V and J are TRBV6-6 and TRBJ2-4; D gene uncertain. This CDR3 region has 16 residues. Trimming cost V 0 bases and J 13 bases, with 22 bases left between them. The germline gives CDR1 MNHNY, CDR2 SVGAGI (reference sequence). CDR3 sequence reads: CASSYSLPESYNEQYF. DNA of the CDR3: TGTGCCAGCAGTTACTCCTTGCCTGAATCCTACAATGAGCAGTACTTC.

The chain's CDR3 is CASSLLGLAGKETQYF. In nucleotides, the CDR3 is TGTGCCAGCAGCTTATTGGGACTAGCGGGGAAAGAGACCCAGTACTTC. The gene calls are TRBV7-9 and TRBJ2-5, with TRBD2 identical over 13 bases. V was pared by 2 bases and J by 3 bases, with 3 bases of the junction left unmatched. Looked up from germline, CDR1 is SEHNR and CDR2 is FQNEAQ (reference sequence). The CDR3 is 16 amino acids.

The rearrangement links TRBV10-3 to TRBJ2-1; tentative D call: TRBD2 (6 bases). The J call is doubtful: the DNA matches TRBJ2-7 better. Germline CDR1 ENHRY, CDR2 SYGVKD. The CDR3 spans 17 residues. As DNA, the CDR3 is TGTGCCATCAGTGGTACTCTAGCGCCGAGCTCCTACAATGAGCAGTACTTC. The encoded protein is CAISGTLAPSSYNEQYF.

This clonotype ranks as hyperexpanded (1% or more). V gene TRBV7-9 combines with J gene TRBJ2-1; 9 positions match TRBD2. Germline V lookup: CDR1 SEHNR, CDR2 FQNEAQ (reference sequence). V gave up 5 bases and J gave up 7 bases; unmatched junction bases: 15. The CDR3 totals 17 residues. Here the CDR3 reads CASSPAASGIFWNEQFF. Written as DNA, the CDR3 is TGTGCCAGCAGCCCAGCAGCTAGCGGGATCTTCTGGAATGAGCAGTTCTTC.

This clonotype was counted a few times. The chain links TRBV7-9 to TRBJ2-7; D is tentatively TRBD1 or TRBD2 (6 bases each). Germline values: CDR1 SEHNR, CDR2 FQNEAQ (reference sequence). V lost 1 base, J lost 0 bases, and 13 bases lay in between. This CDR3 comprises 16 residues. CDR3 nucleotides: TGTGCCAGCAGCTTAGGAGGGGGGCTAAGCTCCTACGAGCAGTACTTC. It specifies CASSLGGGLSSYEQYF.

On this clonotype itself: A single base separates this from a much larger clone, so it may be a read error. The chain is built from TRBV7-4 and TRBJ2-5; D is possibly TRBD1 (5 bases). The J call may be wrong; the DNA end is better matched by TRBJ2-7. The CDR3 is 15 residues long. In germline, CDR1 is SGHVT, CDR2 SQSDAQ. CDR3 amino acids: CANSPLNLGVHEQYF. CDR3 coding DNA: TGTGCCAACAGCCCGTTAAACCTAGGGGTCCACGAGCAGTACTTC.

About this clonotype itself: The conserved closing phenylalanine or tryptophan is absent in this CDR3, likely reflecting a read error. The DNA is omitted, as the CDR3 cannot be located on it reliably, and the CDR3 follows TCRdb's listing. V is TRBV10-1 and J is TRBJ2-5; TRBD2 reflects the table's D call only, with no check against the DNA. Germline CDR1 and CDR2: WNHNN and SYGVQD (reference sequence). The CDR3 numbers 11 amino acids, ends counted. CDR3 region: CANKGLAGPLI.

The count of this clonotype is one. The V gene is TRBV7-9, the J gene TRBJ2-6; no clear D. Germline V gene lookup returns CDR1 SEHNR and CDR2 FQNEAQ (reference sequence). The length of the CDR3 is 15 residues. V lost 1 base and J 0 bases, leaving 4 bases between the germline ends. The CDR3 coding sequence is TGTGCCAGCAGCTTAGATCACTCTGGGGCCAACGTCCTGACTTTC. This translates into CASSLDHSGANVLTF.

This sequence joins TRBV7-3 and TRBJ2-3, with D unresolved. With 3 bases removed from V and 0 bases from J, the gap between germline ends came to 7 bases. This CDR3 has 14 amino acids. Germline-derived CDR1 and CDR2 are SGHTA and FQGTGA. Here the CDR3 reads CASSFPSSTDTQYF. The CDR3 DNA follows: TGTGCCAGCAGCTTTCCATCTAGCACAGATACGCAGTATTTT.

In this sample, this clonotype turned up once. The chain couples TRBV6-6 to TRBJ1-2; TRBD1 might be the D (5 bases). This CDR3 is 14 amino acids long. Germline lookup yields CDR1 MNHNY and CDR2 SVGAGI (reference sequence). The V gene lost 6 bases and the J gene lost 4 bases, with 15 bases spanning the gap. CDR3 coding DNA: TGTGCCAGCAGATTTGGGGGGGTGGCCTATGGCTACACCTTC. Its translation: CASRFGGVAYGYTF.

As for this clonotype: Likely a read error: the CDR3 ends without its conserved phenylalanine or tryptophan. It is unclear where the CDR3 begins or ends on the DNA, so no DNA is shown, and the CDR3 is as TCRdb lists it. This sequence joins TRBV28 and TRBJ2-3; TRBD2, as called in the table, went unchecked against the DNA. Germline V gene sequence: CDR1 MDHEN, CDR2 SYDVKM. A total of 17 residues make up the CDR3, ends included. The CDR3 reads CASSLGGSTYNEQFFGP.

This clonotype has a handful of counts. The gene calls are TRBV5-1 and TRBJ2-7, with 9 bases matching TRBD1. TRBJ2-1 matches the DNA end more closely, so the J call is doubtful. This CDR3 has 15 residues. Germline CDR1 SGHRS, CDR2 YFSETQ. For the CDR3, the DNA is TGCGCCAGCAGCTTGGATACGGGACAGGGATACGAGCAGTTCTTC. Its protein product is CASSLDTGQGYEQFF.

This chain uses TRBV6-6 with TRBJ1-5; the D gene is possibly TRBD1 (6 bases). The CDR3 has 15 residues. V lost 7 bases and J 0 bases, leaving 13 bases between the germline ends. Germline V gives CDR1 MNHNY, CDR2 SVGAGI (reference sequence). CDR3: CASTLDSYSNQPQHF. The CDR3 nucleotides read TGTGCCAGCACCCTGGACAGCTATAGCAATCAGCCCCAGCATTTT.

The chain links TRBV7-6 to TRBJ2-5; possible D gene TRBD2, 6 bases. The CDR3 length is 15 residues. Germline CDR1 SGHVS, CDR2 FNYEAQ. Between the trimmed V and J ends, which lost 0 bases and 7 bases, there was a span of 15 bases. CDR3 bases: TGTGCCAGCAGCTTAGCGGGCGGGCTGCGGGGGACCCAGTACTTC. Translated: CASSLAGGLRGTQYF.

This clonotype turned up a few times. V gene TRBV7-8 combines with J gene TRBJ2-5; 11 bases line up with TRBD1. The germline CDR1 and CDR2 sequences are SGHVS and FQNEAQ. V was pared by 4 bases and J by 5 bases, with 12 bases of the junction left unmatched. The CDR3 is made up of 17 amino acids. CDR3 sequence (DNA): TGTGCCAGCAGCTCCATACGGGACAGGGGGTTCTGGGAGACCCAGTACTTC. Its translation is CASSSIRDRGFWETQYF. Full variable domain (remainder filled in from reference TRBV7-8 and TRBJ2-5): GAGVSQSPRYKVAKRGQDVALRCDPISGHVSLFWYQQALGQGPEFLTYFQNEAQLDKSGLPSDRFFAERPEGSVSTLKIQRTQQEDSAVYLCASSSIRDRGFWETQYFGPGTRLLVL.

The chain uses TRBV12-3 or TRBV12-4 and TRBJ2-4; TRBD2 matches 8 bases. The J call may be faulty, since TRBJ2-7 better matches the DNA end. This CDR3 has 14 residues. This chain's CDR3 is CASSLGGRPSEQYF. CDR3 DNA sequence: TGTGCCAGCAGTTTGGGCGGGAGGCCAAGCGAGCAGTACTTC.

This clonotype was found many times. CDR3 in DNA: TGTGCCAGCAGCTTGGCCTGGGGGCCAGGAAACACCATATATTTT. Protein sequence: CASSLAWGPGNTIYF. This chain links TRBV5-6 with TRBJ1-3; TRBD1 is a possible D gene (6 bases). Germline CDR1 is SGHDT and CDR2 is YYEEEE. The CDR3 is 15 amino acids. Trimming pared 0 bases from V and 4 bases from J, leaving 11 bases between.

The chain carries TRBV12-3 or TRBV12-4 and TRBJ2-7; D is unclear. The closer fit of TRBJ2-1 to the DNA end suggests the J call may be wrong. The CDR3 totals 15 residues. In nucleotides, the CDR3 is TGTGCCAGCAGGTCCTCCCCTAGCTCCTACAATGAGCAGTTCTTC. Translated, it gives CASRSSPSSYNEQFF.

This chain joins TRBV7-8 and TRBJ2-1; the D gene is possibly TRBD2 (6 bases). The end of the DNA aligns better with TRBJ2-7, so the J call may be wrong. The CDR3 contains 15 residues. Germline lookup yields CDR1 SGHVS and CDR2 FQNEAQ. The CDR3 region has the DNA TGTGCCAGCAGCTTAGCCCTCGGGAGCTCCTACGAGCAGTACTTC. It translates to CASSLALGSSYEQYF.

As to this clonotype: Given the absence of the conserved phenylalanine or tryptophan at the CDR3 end, a read error is likely. No DNA is shown, since the ends of the CDR3 on it are uncertain; the CDR3 is the one TCRdb lists. V and J are TRBV7-3 and TRBJ2-3; no DNA check was done on the table's D call, TRBD1. Ends included, the CDR3 has 17 residues. CDR1 and CDR2 from the germline V gene are SGHTA and FQGTGA. The CDR3 sequence: CASSLRETPYNEQYFGP.

This clonotype showed up just a few times. One end of the junction does not line up with germline, which may come from a read error. The genes are TRBV7-6 and TRBJ2-4; 15 positions agree with TRBD2. Judging by the DNA end, TRBJ2-3 fits better; the J call may be wrong. Germline CDR1 reads SGHVS; CDR2 reads FNYEAQ. The CDR3 length is 16 residues. The DNA of the CDR3 is TGTGCTAGCAGCTTAGGGACTAGCGGGAGGACAGATACGCAGTATTTT. Encoded protein: CASSLGTSGRTDTQYF.

The genes are TRBV7-2 and TRBJ2-3; D is undetermined. Per germline, CDR1 SGHTA and CDR2 FQGNSA. The CDR3 loop spans 14 amino acids. Trimming took 5 bases from V and 4 from J, leaving 13 bases between them. CDR3 sequence (DNA): TGTGCCAGCAGCCCTAGTGTAGTCCCAGATACGCAGTATTTT. Translation gives CASSPSVVPDTQYF.

The chain joins TRBV30 to TRBJ2-1; D is possibly TRBD2 (6 bases). CDR3 length: 13 residues. V dropped 0 bases and J dropped 5 bases, with 8 bases sitting between them. From germline, CDR1 is GTSNPN and CDR2 SVGIG (reference sequence). The CDR3 DNA follows: TGTGCCTGGAGTGTCGGGGGAAACAATGAGCAGTTCTTC. It specifies CAWSVGGNNEQFF.

The chain joins TRBV7-2 to TRBJ2-1; 8 nucleotides match TRBD2. The assigned J gene may be wrong: the sequence end matches TRBJ2-7 better. Germline CDR1 reads SGHTA; CDR2 reads FQGNSA. CDR3 size: 16 residues. The CDR3 loop is CASSLGLAGPYNEQYF. CDR3 DNA sequence: TGTGCCAGCAGCTTAGGTCTAGCGGGCCCCTACAATGAGCAGTACTTC.